This paragraph covers one T cell receptor (beta chain) sequence. Its specificity is unknown. No donor had other autoimmune disease, uncontrolled infection, pregnancy or lactation. Scientists amplified the TCR beta CDR3 regions from RNA transcripts. First-round RT-PCR with HTBI primers preceded a second-round multiplex PCR. Each CDR3 protein gets one entry after TCRdb re-called the multiplex PCR reads with MiXCR. The data hold about 1.2 million distinct CDR3 sequences, with roughly two fifths observed a single time. Trimming shortened V by 4 bases and J by 5 bases, and 15 bases separated the two germline ends. CDR3 size: 14 residues. Germline V CDR1 and CDR2: SGHVS, FNYEAQ. This sample is part of a study of Graves' ophthalmopathy and Graves' hyperthyroidism. About the study: Stable hyperthyroidism denotes an absence of ophthalmopathy throughout 18 months of follow-up.

Regarding the study as a whole: Discriminating ophthalmopathy from stable hyperthyroidism, a 13-signature model attained a sensitivity of approximately 90% and a specificity of about 79%. Blood repertoires reportedly contained most expanded thyroid clonotypes above 0.001 frequency.

This clonotype was sampled from an adult man with Graves' hyperthyroidism. The genes are TRBV7-6 and TRBJ2-7, with a possible D match to TRBD1 (5 bases). The sample consisted of peripheral blood or thyroid tissue (not recorded which). CDR3 residues: CASSSSQGLHEQYF. The DNA for the CDR3 is TGTGCCAGCAGCTCCTCGCAGGGATTGCACGAGCAGTACTTC.